The 25 T cell receptor beta chains below all came from one sample that was sequenced in a study of neurological immune-mediated disorders (dated by TCRdb to between 2019 and 2020). Library preparation used 5' RACE. These reads were obtained on an Illumina HiSeq 2500. TCRdb cleaned the public reads at Q25 with fastp, built clones with MiXCR and kept in-frame beta chains. Rows with one shared CDR3 protein collapse into an entry with the most common genes and DNA. The table for this sample lists about 38,000 distinct CDR3 sequences; 7.2% of them were counted only once. The ten largest clones take up 5.7% of the sample. The sequencing sample was made of CD4+ T cells from blood. The receptors were sampled from a man in his fifties or sixties in good health.

This clonotype was observed a handful of times. The chain carries TRBV20-1 and TRBJ2-5, with D tentatively TRBD2 (7 bases). The germline V and J ends were trimmed by 5 bases and 3 bases, with 13 bases remaining between them. Germline V gene lookup returns CDR1 DFQATT and CDR2 SNEGSKA (reference sequence). The CDR3 is made up of 13 amino acids. CDR3 coding DNA: TGCAGTGCTTGGGGGCTAGCGGAAGAGACCCAGTACTTC. It specifies CSAWGLAEETQYF.

The table lists this clonotype with many counts. The chain joins TRBV20-1 to TRBJ2-1; 13 positions match TRBD2. CDR1 DFQATT and CDR2 SNEGSKA come from the germline V gene (reference sequence). The V segment lost 6 bases and the J segment 12 bases; nucleotides outside the gene matches: 8. This CDR3 is 13 amino acids long. The CDR3 region has the DNA TGCAGTGCGCGAGGACTAGCGGGAGCGCTGCAGTTCTTC. Its protein product is CSARGLAGALQFF.

This clonotype came up many times. V and J are TRBV3-1 and TRBJ1-5; maybe TRBD1 (5 bases). This CDR3 is built from 15 residues. V shed 2 bases and J shed 6 bases, with 14 bases lying between them. Germline assignment: CDR1 LGHDT and CDR2 YNNKEL (reference sequence). The CDR3 region has the DNA TGTGCCAGCAGCCAAACCCAGGGTGGGAGTCAGCCCCAGCATTTT. Its protein product is CASSQTQGGSQPQHF.

This clonotype turned up a few times. The chain joins TRBV20-1 to TRBJ2-1, with 10 bases lining up with TRBD2. The CDR3 has 13 residues. The V segment lost 3 bases and the J segment 10 bases; nucleotides outside the gene matches: 6. The germline V gene encodes CDR1 DFQATT and CDR2 SNEGSKA (reference sequence). CDR3 residues: CSASSGGSGEQFF. The CDR3 DNA follows: TGCAGTGCTAGTAGCGGGGGGTCGGGAGAGCAGTTCTTC.

This clonotype was observed a single time. At one end, the junction sequence differs from germline, possibly due to a read error. The chain employs TRBV7-9 and TRBJ2-1, with D hard to call. The CDR3 consists of 13 residues. Germline V gene data show CDR1 as SEHNR and CDR2 as FQNEAQ (reference sequence). DNA for the CDR3: TGTGACAGCAGCGAAGACTCCTACAATGAGCAGTTCTTC. Protein product: CDSSEDSYNEQFF.

At least ten counts were recorded for this clonotype. The V call is TRBV5-1, the J call TRBJ2-2; possibly TRBD2 for D (6 bases). Germline V gene data show CDR1 as SGHRS and CDR2 as YFSETQ. V lost 5 bases, J lost 6 bases, and 14 bases lay in between. CDR3 length: 14 residues. Here the CDR3 reads CASSTRGEAGELFF. DNA for the CDR3: TGCGCCAGCAGTACGCGGGGCGAGGCCGGGGAGCTGTTTTTT. The full variable domain, in which reference TRBV5-1 and TRBJ2-2 provide the parts outside the CDR3, is KAGVTQTPRYLIKTRGQQVTLSCSPISGHRSVSWYQQTPGQGLQFLFEYFSETQRNKGNFPGRFSGRQFSNSRSEMNVSTLELGDSALYLCASSTRGEAGELFFGEGSRLTVL.

This clonotype appeared many times. V is TRBV27 and J is TRBJ1-6; unclear D gene. The germline V gene has CDR1 MNHEY and CDR2 SMNVEV (reference sequence). The CDR3 has 16 amino acids. The germline V and J ends were trimmed by 0 bases and 4 bases, with 10 bases remaining between them. The CDR3 coding sequence is TGTGCCAGCAGTTTATCCCCCGGACCATATAATTCACCCCTCCACTTT. This sequence encodes CASSLSPGPYNSPLHF.

Many counts were recorded for this clonotype. The gene calls are TRBV20-1 and TRBJ2-7; D call uncertain. The CDR3 runs to 10 residues. Germline V gene sequence: CDR1 DFQATT, CDR2 SNEGSKA (reference sequence). With 5 bases removed from V and 2 bases from J, the gap between germline ends came to 4 bases. CDR3 in amino acids: CSAEAYEQYF. CDR3 bases: TGCAGTGCTGAAGCCTACGAGCAGTACTTC.

The sample holds many counts of this clonotype. The chain couples TRBV10-2 to TRBJ2-5; 7 bases map to TRBD2. The CDR3 runs to 14 residues. Losses at the gene ends were 6 bases for V and 7 bases for J; bases not matched to a gene: 11. CDR1 and CDR2 (germline): WSHSY, SAAADI. CDR3 protein: CASSGTNRAGTQYF. CDR3 nucleotides: TGCGCCAGCAGCGGGACTAACCGGGCTGGGACCCAGTACTTC.

In this sample, this clonotype turned up many times. V is TRBV5-1 and J is TRBJ1-1, with no clear D. With 2 bases removed from V and 1 base from J, the gap between germline ends came to 3 bases. Germline CDR1 SGHRS, CDR2 YFSETQ. The CDR3 consists of 12 residues. CDR3 bases: TGCGCCAGCAGCTTTGAGAACACTGAAGCTTTCTTT. This sequence encodes CASSFENTEAFF.

This clonotype was seen at least ten times. The rearrangement links TRBV24-1 to TRBJ2-1; 7 nucleotides agree with TRBD1. The CDR3 has 16 residues. The ends lost 2 bases at V and 3 bases at J; junction bases unmatched: 6. Germline V gives CDR1 KGHDR, CDR2 SFDVKD. As DNA, the CDR3 is TGTGCCACCAGTGATTCGCCAGGGGGTGTCTACAATGAGCAGTTCTTC. Its translation: CATSDSPGGVYNEQFF.

This clonotype was observed many times. The V gene is TRBV7-2, the J gene TRBJ1-2; 8 bases line up with TRBD1. The CDR3 contains 13 residues. With 4 bases clipped from V and 4 bases from J, the junction kept 2 bases outside the gene matches. Germline V gene lookup returns CDR1 SGHTA and CDR2 FQGNSA. Written as DNA, the CDR3 is TGTGCCAGCAGCTCTACAGGGGGCTATGGCTACACCTTC. This gives the protein CASSSTGGYGYTF.

This clonotype was counted a few times. V gene TRBV7-9 combines with J gene TRBJ2-3; possible D gene TRBD2, 5 bases. The V end lost 6 bases, the J end lost 3 bases, and 16 bases lay between the germline ends. Germline V gives CDR1 SEHNR, CDR2 FQNEAQ (reference sequence). The CDR3 contains 15 residues. Here the CDR3 reads CASSPWTGTTDTQYF. The CDR3 nucleotides read TGTGCCAGCAGTCCGTGGACGGGAACAACAGATACGCAGTATTTT. Full variable domain (outside the CDR3, taken from reference TRBV7-9 and TRBJ2-3): DTGVSQNPRHKITKRGQNVTFRCDPISEHNRLYWYRQTLGQGPEFLTYFQNEAQLEKSRLLSDRFSAERPKGSFSTLEIQRTEQGDSAMYLCASSPWTGTTDTQYFGPGTRLTVL.

This clonotype occurred many times. The chain has TRBV29-1 and TRBJ1-1, with 8 bases that match TRBD1. This CDR3 is built from 13 residues. Germline V gene data show CDR1 as SQVTM and CDR2 as ANQGSEA. The V segment lost 5 bases and the J segment 4 bases; nucleotides outside the gene matches: 6. CDR3 sequence (DNA): TGCAGCGTTCAGGGGGCGCCGGGCACTGAAGCTTTCTTT. This gives the protein CSVQGAPGTEAFF.

This clonotype was picked up many times. The chain uses TRBV27 and TRBJ2-6; D gene uncertain. This CDR3 has 17 residues. Between the trimmed V and J ends, which lost 0 bases and 0 bases, there was a span of 9 bases. The germline CDR1 and CDR2 sequences are MNHEY and SMNVEV (reference sequence). In DNA form, the CDR3 reads TGTGCCAGCAGTTTATCCGGACGGGTCTCTGGGGCCAACGTCCTGACTTTC. Protein sequence: CASSLSGRVSGANVLTF.

This clonotype was observed at least ten times. This chain joins TRBV10-3 and TRBJ2-5; either TRBD1 or TRBD2 may supply D (5 bases each). The V gene's germline CDR1 is ENHRY and CDR2 SYGVKD. V dropped 8 bases and J dropped 3 bases, with 10 bases sitting between them. The CDR3 contains 12 residues. CDR3 loop: CAIRGIEETQYF. CDR3 DNA sequence: TGTGCCATCCGGGGCATCGAAGAGACCCAGTACTTC.

This clonotype is labeled medium-sized (0.01 to 0.1%). The chain employs TRBV5-1 and TRBJ1-1; D ambiguous. This CDR3 comprises 12 residues. The V gene's germline CDR1 is SGHRS and CDR2 YFSETQ. V lost 4 bases and J 11 bases, leaving 15 bases between the germline ends. CDR3 DNA sequence: TGCGCCAGCAGCAGGGATTACGGGTCGGCTTTCTTT. Protein product: CASSRDYGSAFF.

The table lists this clonotype with many counts. The CDR3 reads CASSRPEAGSYEQYF. CDR3 coding DNA: TGTGCCAGCAGCCGTCCGGAGGCAGGCTCCTACGAGCAGTACTTC. The chain carries TRBV6-1 and TRBJ2-7, with D maybe TRBD2 (5 bases). The CDR3 is made up of 15 amino acids. Germline CDR1 and CDR2: MNHNS and SASEGT. V was shortened by 6 bases and J by 0 bases, with 15 bases between the two germline ends.

This clonotype was seen at least ten times. CDR3 nucleotide sequence: TGTGCCAGCAGCGGAACAGGGACGGGAACTGAAGCTTTCTTT. This encodes CASSGTGTGTEAFF. The chain joins TRBV7-3 to TRBJ1-1; possible D gene TRBD1, 6 bases. V lost 5 bases, J lost 5 bases, and 15 bases lay in between. CDR1 and CDR2 (germline): SGHTA, FQGTGA. CDR3 size: 14 residues.

This clonotype was observed many times. V usage is TRBV5-1 and J usage is TRBJ2-1; D perhaps matches TRBD1 (7 bases). The CDR3 runs 14 residues. The germline V and J ends were trimmed by 2 bases and 5 bases, with 11 bases remaining between them. Germline loops: CDR1 SGHRS, CDR2 YFSETQ. CDR3 in DNA: TGCGCCAGCAGCTTCAGGGGGGCGGACAATGAGCAGTTCTTC. Protein product: CASSFRGADNEQFF.

In its sample, this clonotype was seen many times. The rearrangement links TRBV9 to TRBJ1-1; 9 bases align to TRBD1. CDR1 is SGDLS and CDR2 is YYNGEE in the germline V gene. CDR3 length: 15 residues. V lost 3 bases, J lost 1 base, and 4 bases stayed unmatched. CDR3 sequence reads: CASSAQTGGNTEAFF. DNA for the CDR3: TGTGCCAGCAGCGCGCAGACAGGGGGGAACACTGAAGCTTTCTTT.

This clonotype occurred many times. This chain uses TRBV2 with TRBJ2-7; 8 nucleotides line up with TRBD1. The germline CDR1 and CDR2 sequences are SNHLY and FYNNEI. After removal of 7 bases from V and 6 bases from J, the junction contained 8 bases not matched to a gene. This CDR3 has 13 amino acids. This CDR3 reads CASKADRAGEQYF. CDR3 in DNA: TGTGCCAGCAAAGCGGACAGGGCGGGCGAGCAGTACTTC.

J is TRBJ1-1 and V is TRBV10-3; D perhaps matches TRBD1 (5 bases). The length of the CDR3 is 14 residues. Between the trimmed V and J ends, which lost 6 bases and 3 bases, there was a span of 14 bases. Germline CDR1 reads ENHRY; CDR2 reads SYGVKD. CDR3 DNA sequence: TGTGCCATCAGAAAAGGGGACGGGGACACTGAAGCTTTCTTT. Translation gives CAIRKGDGDTEAFF.

In this sample, this clonotype turned up a few times. The rearrangement links TRBV5-1 to TRBJ2-5; weak D call: TRBD2 (6 bases). The CDR3 totals 18 residues. V lost 4 bases to trimming and J lost 5 bases, with 27 bases between them. CDR1 and CDR2 (germline): SGHRS, YFSETQ. The CDR3 bases are TGCGCCAGCAGCCGCGGAGGGAGAGATTTTTTGGTTAAGGAGACCCAGTACTTC. This codes for CASSRGGRDFLVKETQYF.

The rearrangement joins TRBV20-1 to TRBJ2-3, with 11 bases aligning to TRBD2. After removal of 6 bases from V and 2 bases from J, the junction contained 16 bases not matched to a gene. This CDR3 is 18 amino acids long. The germline V gene encodes CDR1 DFQATT and CDR2 SNEGSKA (reference sequence). As DNA, the CDR3 is TGCAGTGCCAAAACTAGCGGGAGCCCGGGCACCCACACAGATACGCAGTATTTT. Residues: CSAKTSGSPGTHTDTQYF.